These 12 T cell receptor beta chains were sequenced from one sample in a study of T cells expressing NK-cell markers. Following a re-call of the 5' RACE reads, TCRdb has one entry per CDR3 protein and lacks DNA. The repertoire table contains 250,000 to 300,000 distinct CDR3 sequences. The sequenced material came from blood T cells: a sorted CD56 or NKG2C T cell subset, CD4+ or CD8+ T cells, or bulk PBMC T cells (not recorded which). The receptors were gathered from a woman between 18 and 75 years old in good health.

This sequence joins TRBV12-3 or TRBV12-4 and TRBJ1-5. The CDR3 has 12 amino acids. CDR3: CASSFTHQPQHF.

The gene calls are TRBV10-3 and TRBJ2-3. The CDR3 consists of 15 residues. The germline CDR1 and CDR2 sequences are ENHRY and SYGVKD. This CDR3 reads CAISESSRFTDTQYF.

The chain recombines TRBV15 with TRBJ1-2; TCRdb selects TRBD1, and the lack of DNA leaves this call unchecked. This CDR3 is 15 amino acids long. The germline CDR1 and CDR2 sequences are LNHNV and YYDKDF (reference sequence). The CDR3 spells CATSREDTRNYGYTF.

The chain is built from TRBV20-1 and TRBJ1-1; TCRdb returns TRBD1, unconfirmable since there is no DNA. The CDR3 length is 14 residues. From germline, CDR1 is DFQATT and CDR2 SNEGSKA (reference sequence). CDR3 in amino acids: CSAPRDRGDTEAFF.

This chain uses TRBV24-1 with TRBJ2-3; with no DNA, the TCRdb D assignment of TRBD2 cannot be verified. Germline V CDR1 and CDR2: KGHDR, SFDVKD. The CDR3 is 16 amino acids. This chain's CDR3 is CATSSVSGYQGDTQYF.

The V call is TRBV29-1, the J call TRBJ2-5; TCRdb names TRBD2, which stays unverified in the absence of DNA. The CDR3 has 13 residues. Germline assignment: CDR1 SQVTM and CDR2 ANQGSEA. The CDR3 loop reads CSVSSSGLGTQYF.

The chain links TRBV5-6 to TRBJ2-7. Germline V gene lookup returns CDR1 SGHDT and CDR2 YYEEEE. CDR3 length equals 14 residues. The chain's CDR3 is CASSLEQGSYEQYF. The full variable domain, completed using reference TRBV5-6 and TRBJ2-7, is DAGVTQSPTHLIKTRGQQVTLRCSPKSGHDTVSWYQQALGQGPQFIFQYYEEEERQRGNFPDRFSGHQFPNYSSELNVNALLLGDSALYLCASSLEQGSYEQYFGPGTRLTVT.

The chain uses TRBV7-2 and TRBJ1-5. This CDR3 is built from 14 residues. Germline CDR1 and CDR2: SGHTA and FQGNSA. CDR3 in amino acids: CASSPRQGGQPQHF.

The CDR3 sequence is CASSKKGGWETQYF. V and J are TRBV7-8 and TRBJ2-5; TCRdb lists TRBD1, though no DNA is available to test this call. The CDR3 is made up of 14 amino acids. Germline-derived CDR1 and CDR2 are SGHVS and FQNEAQ.

The CDR3 loop is CASSQDFGAYEQYF. V is TRBV3-1 and J is TRBJ2-7. The CDR3 sequence is 14 residues long. CDR1 and CDR2 (germline): LGHDT, YNNKEL (reference sequence).

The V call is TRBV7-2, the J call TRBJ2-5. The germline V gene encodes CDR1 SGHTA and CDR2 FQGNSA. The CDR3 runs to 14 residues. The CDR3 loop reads CASSLDSSGETQYF. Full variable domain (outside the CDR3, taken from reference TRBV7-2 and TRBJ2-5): GAGVSQSPSNKVTEKGKDVELRCDPISGHTALYWYRQSLGQGLEFLIYFQGNSAPDKSGLPSDRFSAERTGGSVSTLTIQRTQQEDSAVYLCASSLDSSGETQYFGPGTRLLVL.

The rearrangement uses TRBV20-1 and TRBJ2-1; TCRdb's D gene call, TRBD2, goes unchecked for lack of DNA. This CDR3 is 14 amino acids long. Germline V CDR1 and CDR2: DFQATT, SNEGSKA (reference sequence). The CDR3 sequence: CSANLAGKKNEQFF.